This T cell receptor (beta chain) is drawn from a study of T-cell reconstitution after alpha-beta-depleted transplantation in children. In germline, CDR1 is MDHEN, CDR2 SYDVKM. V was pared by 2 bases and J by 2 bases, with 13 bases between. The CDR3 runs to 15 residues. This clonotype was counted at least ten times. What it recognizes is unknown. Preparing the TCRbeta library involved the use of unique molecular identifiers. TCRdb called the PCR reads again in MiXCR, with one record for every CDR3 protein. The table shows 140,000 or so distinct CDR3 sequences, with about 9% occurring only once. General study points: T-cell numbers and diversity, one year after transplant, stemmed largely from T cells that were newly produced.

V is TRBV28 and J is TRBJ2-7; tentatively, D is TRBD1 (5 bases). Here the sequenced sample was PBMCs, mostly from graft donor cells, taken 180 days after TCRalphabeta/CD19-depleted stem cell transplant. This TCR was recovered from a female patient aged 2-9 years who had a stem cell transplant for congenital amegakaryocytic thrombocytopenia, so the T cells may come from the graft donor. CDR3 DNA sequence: TGTGCCAGCAGTTTAATAGGTTTGGGGCCCTACGAGCAGTACTTC. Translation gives CASSLIGLGPYEQYF. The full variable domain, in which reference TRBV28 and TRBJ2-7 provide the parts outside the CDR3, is DVKVTQSSRYLVKRTGEKVFLECVQDMDHENMFWYRQDPGLGLRLIYFSYDVKMKEKGDIPEGYSVSREKKERFSLILESASTNQTSMYLCASSLIGLGPYEQYFGPGTRLTVT.